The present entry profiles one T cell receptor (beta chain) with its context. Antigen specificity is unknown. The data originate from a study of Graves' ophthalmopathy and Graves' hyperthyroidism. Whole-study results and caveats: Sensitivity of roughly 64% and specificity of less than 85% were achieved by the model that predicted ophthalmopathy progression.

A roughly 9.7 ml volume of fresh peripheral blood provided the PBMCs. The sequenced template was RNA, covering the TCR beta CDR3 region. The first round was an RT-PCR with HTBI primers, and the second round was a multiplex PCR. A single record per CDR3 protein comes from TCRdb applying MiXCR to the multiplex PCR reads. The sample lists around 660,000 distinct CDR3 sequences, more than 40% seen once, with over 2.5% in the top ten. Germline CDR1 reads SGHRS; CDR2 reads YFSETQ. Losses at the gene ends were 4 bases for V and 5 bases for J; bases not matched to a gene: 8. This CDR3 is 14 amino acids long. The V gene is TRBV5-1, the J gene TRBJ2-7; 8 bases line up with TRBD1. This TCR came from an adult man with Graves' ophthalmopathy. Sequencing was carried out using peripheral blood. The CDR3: CASSPRTGPNEQYF. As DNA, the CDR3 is TGCGCCAGCAGCCCACGGACAGGGCCGAACGAGCAGTACTTC.